This T cell receptor (beta chain) was sequenced in a study of T cells in Graves' hyperthyroidism and ophthalmopathy. The source material, RNA transcripts, was used to amplify TCR beta CDR3 regions. HTBI primers drove first-round RT-PCR of the TCR CDR3. TCRdb analysed the multiplex PCR reads with MiXCR anew, one entry per CDR3 protein. The table shows about 280,000 distinct CDR3 sequences, with less than 30% occurring only once. The CDR3 totals 14 residues. From germline, CDR1 is ENHRY and CDR2 SYGVKD. Trimming left V 2 bases short and J 2 bases short, with 10 bases between. The table lists this clonotype with many counts.

The receptor's source is a man aged 35 to 55 with Graves' hyperthyroidism that later progressed to Graves' ophthalmopathy. Sequenced input: blood. This chain connects TRBV10-3 to TRBJ2-7; D perhaps matches TRBD2 (5 bases). CDR3 bases: TGTGCCATCAGTGAGCGGGAAACCACCTACGAGCAGTACTTC. The encoded protein is CAISERETTYEQYF.